Below, one T cell receptor (beta chain) is given with its context. What it recognizes is unknown. The data derive from a study of cytomegalovirus exposure and HLA in healthy donors. CDR3 length equals 12 residues. CDR1 is MNHEY and CDR2 is SVGAGI in the germline V gene. Trimming shortened V by 5 bases and J by 7 bases, and 11 bases separated the two germline ends. Study-wide results and caveats: Links to common viral pathogens appeared, in a later analysis, for several of the most significant clusters.

The PCR ran on 60 Vbeta and 13 Jbeta primers. Here immunoSEQ multiplex PCR was the method, and the copy in TCRdb shows in-frame clones only, minus some. The repertoire has about 120,000 clones, over 65% of them found once; the top ten carry roughly 5%. The gene calls are TRBV6-5 and TRBJ1-2; possibly TRBD1 for D (5 bases). The material sequenced was PBMCs. The TCR originated in a woman aged 25 to 39 in good health and CMV-seropositive. This CDR3 reads CASSIQGGGYTF. CDR3 nucleotides: TGTGCCAGCAGTATTCAGGGAGGTGGCTACACCTTC.